This is a list of T cell receptor beta chains from one sample in a study of response to subunit inactivated influenza vaccine. TCRdb used MiXCR to reprocess the RT-PCR reads, holding one entry per CDR3 protein. The sample lists 200,000 to 250,000 distinct CDR3 sequences; more than 9% were seen once. Sequenced material: non-naive T cells sorted from PBMCs, taken 14 to 15 days before vaccination. Source of these receptors: a man aged 50 or older who received an inactivated influenza vaccine. Both conserved end residues are part of each CDR3. The D gene is left open where the match is weak. The size entry is marked missing in some rows and otherwise reads once, few, many or a size class.

j_call clone_size d_call cdr3_length v_call cdr3_aa cdr3_nt
TRBJ1-6 NA TRBD1 15 TRBV20-1 CSAEKQGARNSPLHF TGCAGTGCGGAAAAACAGGGGGCGAGGAATTCACCCCTCCACTTT
TRBJ2-2 NA NA 12 TRBV27 CASSLMAGELFF TGTGCCAGCAGTTTGATGGCCGGGGAGCTGTTTTTT
TRBJ1-2 NA TRBD1 14 TRBV7-9 CASSFAGTAYGYTF TGTGCCAGCAGCTTTGCCGGGACAGCCTATGGCTACACCTTC
TRBJ2-1 NA TRBD1 16 TRBV11-2 CASSETTGGSYNEQFF TGTGCCAGCAGCGAAACGACAGGGGGCTCCTACAATGAGCAGTTCTTC
TRBJ2-1 NA NA 14 TRBV20-1 CSATPEFNRNEQFF TGCAGTGCTACCCCGGAGTTTAATAGGAATGAGCAGTTCTTC
TRBJ2-7 many NA 13 TRBV2 CASTQLDKYEQYF TGTGCCAGCACCCAGCTTGATAAGTACGAGCAGTACTTC
TRBJ2-7 NA TRBD1 12 TRBV12-3/TRBV12-4 CASSITGGFLCF TGTGCCAGCAGTATCACAGGGGGTTTTTTGTGCTTC
TRBJ1-6 NA NA 13 TRBV7-2 CASSLNPNSPLHF TGTGCCAGCAGCTTAAATCCGAATTCACCCCTCCACTTT
TRBJ1-1 NA TRBD1 15 TRBV12-3/TRBV12-4 CASTPRGQLNTEAFF TGTGCCAGCACCCCCCGGGGACAGTTGAACACTGAAGCTTTCTTT
TRBJ1-5 few NA 16 TRBV20-1 CSARVMPSVSNQPQHF TGCAGTGCTAGAGTAATGCCCAGTGTTAGCAATCAGCCCCAGCATTTT
TRBJ1-2 few NA 15 TRBV10-3 CAISDPFRDIYGYTF TGTGCCATCAGTGATCCATTCAGGGACATCTATGGCTACACCTTC
TRBJ2-3 many NA 13 TRBV7-2 CASSLGDGDTQYF TGTGCCAGCAGCTTAGGTGATGGGGATACGCAGTATTTT
TRBJ2-2 NA TRBD2 16 TRBV4-3 CASSGLAGGRTGELFF TGCGCCAGCAGCGGACTAGCGGGAGGGCGGACCGGGGAGCTGTTTTTT
TRBJ1-2 NA NA 12 TRBV20-1 CSARDGTPTTTF TGCAGTGCTAGAGATGGGACACCTACTACCACCTTC
TRBJ2-7 few TRBD1 14 TRBV11-1 CASSKDRGSYEQYF TGTGCCAGCAGCAAGGACAGGGGATCCTACGAGCAGTACTTC
TRBJ2-5 few NA 14 TRBV6-5 CASSYSSSQETQYF TGTGCCAGCAGTTACTCGAGTTCCCAAGAGACCCAGTACTTC
TRBJ2-7 few TRBD2 15 TRBV27 CASSFIAGGPYEQYF TGTGCCAGCAGTTTCATAGCGGGAGGGCCCTACGAGCAGTACTTC
TRBJ2-2 NA NA 17 TRBV5-1 CASIKIPGHQNTGELFF TGCGCCAGCATCAAGATTCCGGGACATCAGAACACCGGGGAGCTGTTTTTT
TRBJ2-6 NA NA 19 TRBV4-3 CASSQESGGGQSGANVLTF TGCGCCAGCAGCCAAGAAAGTGGCGGGGGACAGTCTGGGGCCAACGTCCTGACTTTC
TRBJ2-7 many NA 14 TRBV30 CAWSSRDGTYEQYF TGTGCCTGGAGTTCCCGGGACGGAACCTACGAGCAGTACTTC
TRBJ1-2 many NA 15 TRBV28 CASSLFTPGSYGYTF TGTGCCAGCAGTCTTTTTACCCCAGGGTCCTATGGCTACACCTTC
TRBJ1-1 NA NA 11 TRBV19 CASSTYTEAFF TGTGCCAGTAGTACTTACACTGAAGCTTTCTTT
TRBJ1-5 NA NA 16 TRBV28 CASSYEEARGNQPQHF TGTGCCAGCAGTTACGAAGAGGCAAGAGGCAATCAGCCCCAGCATTTT
TRBJ2-7 NA NA 14 TRBV20-1 CSAVGTLSSYEQYF TGCAGTGCTGTCGGGACCCTGAGCTCCTACGAGCAGTACTTC
TRBJ2-7 NA NA 15 TRBV4-2 CASSQDRQAARNWYF TGTGCCAGCAGCCAAGATCGACAGGCGGCGCGGAATTGGTACTTC
TRBJ2-3 NA NA 17 TRBV6-5 CASSFSRVPASTDTQYF TGTGCCAGCAGTTTCTCGAGGGTCCCGGCAAGCACAGATACGCAGTATTTT
TRBJ2-5 few NA 17 TRBV11-2 CASSIRYYRARRETQYF TGTGCCAGCAGCATACGATATTACAGGGCTCGGCGAGAGACCCAGTACTTC
TRBJ2-7 many NA 15 TRBV3-1 CASSQVRISSYEQYF TGTGCCAGCAGCCAAGTCAGGATCAGCTCCTACGAGCAGTACTTC
TRBJ1-5 NA NA 15 TRBV28 CASSDAGRRNQPQHF TGTGCCAGCAGTGACGCAGGGCGGCGCAATCAGCCCCAGCATTTT
TRBJ1-4 NA TRBD1 14 TRBV29-1 CSVGGTGRNEKLFF TGCAGCGTTGGGGGGACAGGGCGGAATGAAAAACTGTTTTTT
TRBJ2-5 NA TRBD2 16 TRBV5-5 CASSRTSGRNQETQYF TGTGCCAGCAGCCGGACTAGCGGGAGGAACCAAGAGACCCAGTACTTC
TRBJ2-2 few NA 15 TRBV7-9 CASSYAGWGTGELFF TGTGCCAGCAGCTATGCAGGGTGGGGCACCGGGGAGCTGTTTTTT
TRBJ2-5 NA TRBD1 15 TRBV4-1 CASSQVDRAQETQYF TGCGCCAGCAGCCAAGTGGACAGGGCACAAGAGACCCAGTACTTC
TRBJ1-2 few NA 13 TRBV20-1 CSASQDANYGYTF TGCAGTGCTAGTCAGGATGCTAACTATGGCTACACCTTC
TRBJ1-1 few TRBD1 15 TRBV28 CASGTGRVKNTEAFF TGTGCCAGTGGGACAGGGCGTGTTAAGAACACTGAAGCTTTCTTT
TRBJ2-3 few TRBD1 15 TRBV18 CASSPFTGGKDTQYF TGTGCCAGCTCACCATTTACAGGGGGCAAAGATACGCAGTATTTT